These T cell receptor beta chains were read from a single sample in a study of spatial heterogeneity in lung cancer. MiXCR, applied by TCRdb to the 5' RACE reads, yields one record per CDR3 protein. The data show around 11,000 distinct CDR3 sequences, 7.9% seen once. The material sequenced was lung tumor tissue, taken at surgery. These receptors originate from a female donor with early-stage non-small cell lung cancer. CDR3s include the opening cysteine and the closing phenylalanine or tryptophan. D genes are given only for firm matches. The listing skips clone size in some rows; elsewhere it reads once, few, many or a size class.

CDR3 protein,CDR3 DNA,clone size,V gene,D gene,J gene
CASSLGGGVTEAFF,TGTGCCAGCAGTTTAGGCGGGGGCGTCACTGAAGCTTTCTTT,medium-sized,TRBV12-3/TRBV12-4,.,TRBJ1-1
CASSGVRGDEAFF,TGTGCCAGTAGTGGGGTTCGGGGCGATGAAGCTTTCTTT,many,TRBV19,.,TRBJ1-1
CSARVRPPSTDTQYF,TGCAGTGCTAGAGTCAGACCCCCGAGCACAGATACGCAGTATTTT,many,TRBV20-1,.,TRBJ2-3
CASSTSGGTSTDTQYF,TGTGCCAGTAGTACTAGCGGGGGGACTAGCACAGATACGCAGTATTTT,many,TRBV19,TRBD2,TRBJ2-3
CASSFLRDTGELFF,TGTGCCAGCAGCTTCCTCAGGGACACCGGGGAGCTGTTTTTT,many,TRBV11-2,.,TRBJ2-2
CASSLGSANQPQHF,TGCGCCAGCAGCTTGGGCAGTGCTAATCAGCCCCAGCATTTT,.,TRBV5-1,.,TRBJ1-5
CASSFHGGAEQYF,TGTGCCAGCAGTTTTCACGGGGGCGCCGAGCAGTACTTC,medium-sized,TRBV12-3/TRBV12-4,.,TRBJ2-7
CASSPVRGNQAFF,TGTGCCAGCTCACCAGTTCGCGGGAATCAAGCTTTCTTT,many,TRBV18,.,TRBJ1-1
CASRPPGQGVSGYTF,TGTGCCAGCAGGCCTCCGGGACAGGGTGTAAGTGGCTACACCTTC,many,TRBV2,TRBD1,TRBJ1-2
CASSPRLSTEAFF,TGTGCCAGCAGCCCCCGACTGAGCACTGAAGCTTTCTTT,medium-sized,TRBV7-9,.,TRBJ1-1
CASSLEGTRQGGSPLHF,TGCGCCAGCAGCTTGGAGGGTACCCGGCAGGGTGGATCACCCCTCCACTTT,medium-sized,TRBV5-1,.,TRBJ1-6
CASSTGAQENSPLHF,TGTGCCAGCAGTACTGGGGCCCAGGAGAATTCACCCCTCCACTTT,.,TRBV6-1,.,TRBJ1-6
CASSPVFASGNQPQHF,TGTGCCAGCAGCCCGGTTTTTGCATCGGGCAATCAGCCCCAGCATTTT,medium-sized,TRBV27,.,TRBJ1-5
CASSGGQAYNSPLHF,TGTGCCAGCAGCGGCGGACAGGCGTATAATTCACCCCTCCACTTT,medium-sized,TRBV9,TRBD1,TRBJ1-6
CASSLDAGGPDTQYF,TGTGCCAGCAGCTTGGATGCGGGGGGCCCAGATACGCAGTATTTT,many,TRBV5-4,TRBD2,TRBJ2-3
CASSPSVIGRGHNEQFF,TGTGCCAGCAGCCCATCAGTTATCGGCAGGGGGCACAATGAGCAGTTCTTC,many,TRBV7-9,TRBD1,TRBJ2-1
CATSRDGLASVLTDTQYF,TGTGCCACCAGCAGAGATGGTCTGGCTAGCGTTTTGACAGATACGCAGTATTTT,many,TRBV15,.,TRBJ2-3
CASSLLAGDTEAFF,TGTGCCAGCAGCTTATTAGCAGGGGATACTGAAGCTTTCTTT,many,TRBV7-3,.,TRBJ1-1
CASGAGFYQETQYF,TGTGCTAGTGGGGCGGGATTTTATCAAGAGACCCAGTACTTC,few,TRBV12-5,.,TRBJ2-5
CSARDGTGGKGTQYF,TGCAGTGCTAGAGATGGGACAGGGGGGAAGGGGACCCAGTACTTC,few,TRBV20-1,TRBD1,TRBJ2-5
CASIEGSSYNSPLHF,TGTGCCAGCATCGAGGGTAGCTCCTATAATTCACCCCTCCACTTT,many,TRBV2,.,TRBJ1-6
CASSPGMTEGRFNSPLHF,TGCGCCAGCAGCCCTGGGATGACGGAGGGACGGTTCAATTCACCCCTCCACTTT,many,TRBV5-1,.,TRBJ1-6
CASSGRLRNEQFF,TGTGCCAGCAGTGGGAGGTTGAGGAATGAGCAGTTCTTC,.,TRBV2,.,TRBJ2-1
CACTTGDREQYF,TGTGCCTGCACAACAGGGGATCGCGAGCAGTACTTC,many,TRBV30,TRBD1,TRBJ2-7
CAWSAAVRNQPQHF,TGTGCCTGGAGTGCGGCGGTAAGGAATCAGCCCCAGCATTTT,.,TRBV30,.,TRBJ1-5
CSAIPMLRGTDTQYF,TGCAGTGCGATCCCGATGTTAAGGGGCACAGATACGCAGTATTTT,many,TRBV20-1,.,TRBJ2-3
CSVEGGKGADTQYF,TGCAGCGTTGAAGGAGGGAAGGGCGCAGATACGCAGTATTTT,medium-sized,TRBV29-1,.,TRBJ2-3
CAISSDRSSYNSPLHF,TGTGCCATCAGTAGTGACAGGAGCTCCTATAATTCACCCCTCCACTTT,many,TRBV10-3,.,TRBJ1-6
CSARGPGGSGTEAFF,TGCAGTGCTAGAGGTCCAGGCGGTAGTGGGACTGAAGCTTTCTTT,many,TRBV20-1,.,TRBJ1-1
CASSLAGQGSPTFF,TGTGCCAGCAGCTTAGCAGGACAGGGTTCTCCTACTTTCTTT,many,TRBV7-8,TRBD1,TRBJ1-1
CASSEVGQSEQYF,TGTGCCAGCAGTGAAGTGGGACAGTCCGAGCAGTACTTC,many,TRBV25-1,TRBD1,TRBJ2-7
CASSWGNTEAFF,TGCGCCAGCAGCTGGGGGAACACTGAAGCTTTCTTT,.,TRBV5-1,.,TRBJ1-1
CASSLGDRYNEQFF,TGCGCCAGCAGCTTGGGAGACAGATACAATGAGCAGTTCTTC,medium-sized,TRBV5-1,.,TRBJ2-1
CASSEEQSKTQYF,TGTGCCAGCAGTGAAGAACAGTCTAAGACCCAGTACTTC,few,TRBV2,.,TRBJ2-5
CASSLAPRDTEAFF,TGCGCCAGCAGCTTGGCCCCACGGGACACTGAAGCTTTCTTT,medium-sized,TRBV5-1,.,TRBJ1-1
CSASEGANQPQHF,TGCAGTGCTTCCGAGGGGGCCAATCAGCCCCAGCATTTT,medium-sized,TRBV20-1,TRBD1,TRBJ1-5
CSVDWWTMNTEAFF,TGCAGCGTTGATTGGTGGACAATGAACACTGAAGCTTTCTTT,many,TRBV29-1,.,TRBJ1-1
CASSERDRGNTEAFF,TGTGCCAGCAGTGAAAGGGACAGGGGGAACACTGAAGCTTTCTTT,many,TRBV6-1,TRBD1,TRBJ1-1
CSAIALAGNSYNEQFF,TGCAGTGCTATAGCTCTAGCGGGGAACTCCTACAATGAGCAGTTCTTC,many,TRBV20-1,TRBD2,TRBJ2-1
CATSEGTPGQDTQYF,TGTGCCACCAGTGAAGGGACACCTGGCCAGGATACGCAGTATTTT,large,TRBV24-1,.,TRBJ2-3